This T cell receptor (beta chain) was recovered during a study of OX40 agonist ivuxolimab in advanced cancers. Overall study findings and caveats: Expanded peripheral T-cell antigen specificity went undetermined. The average count of expanded clones was higher among CD8+ T cells than among CD4+.

The CDR3 has 11 residues. Trimming pared 6 bases from V and 7 bases from J, leaving 9 bases between. Per germline, CDR1 DFQATT and CDR2 SNEGSKA (reference sequence). Repertoires were generated with immunoSEQ multiplex PCR, while TCRdb's copy carries only in-frame clones and drops some. The repertoire holds more than 50,000 clones, with 85% as singletons. To note about this clone: Its antigen is not known.

The sample consisted of CD4+ or CD8+ T cells sorted from blood, taken in a trial of the OX40 agonist ivuxolimab. The rearrangement links TRBV20-1 to TRBJ1-4, with D tentatively TRBD1 (5 bases). The sequence was collected from an adult with an advanced solid tumor such as melanoma, head and neck, liver or kidney cancer. The CDR3 nucleotides are TGCAGTGCACACGGGGGTGAAAAACTGTTTTTT. This codes for CSAHGGEKLFF.